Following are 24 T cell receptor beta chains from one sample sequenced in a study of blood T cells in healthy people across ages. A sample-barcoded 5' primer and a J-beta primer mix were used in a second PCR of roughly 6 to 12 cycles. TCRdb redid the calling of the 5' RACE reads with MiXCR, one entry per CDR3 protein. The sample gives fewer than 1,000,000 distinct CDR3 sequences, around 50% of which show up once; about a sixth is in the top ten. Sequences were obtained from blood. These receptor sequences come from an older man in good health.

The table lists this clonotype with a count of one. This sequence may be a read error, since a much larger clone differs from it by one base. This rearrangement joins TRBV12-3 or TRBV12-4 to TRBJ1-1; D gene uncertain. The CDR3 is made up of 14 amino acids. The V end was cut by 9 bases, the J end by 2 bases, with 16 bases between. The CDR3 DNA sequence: TGTGCCAGAAGTCCCCCGGACCTAAACACTGAAGCTTTCTTT. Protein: CARSPPDLNTEAFF.

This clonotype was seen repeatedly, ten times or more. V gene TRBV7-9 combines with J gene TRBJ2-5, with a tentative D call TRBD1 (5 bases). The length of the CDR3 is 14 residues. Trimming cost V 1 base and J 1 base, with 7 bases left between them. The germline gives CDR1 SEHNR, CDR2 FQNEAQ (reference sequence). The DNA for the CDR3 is TGTGCCAGCAGCTTAGTACAGGCCCAAGAGACCCAGTACTTC. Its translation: CASSLVQAQETQYF.

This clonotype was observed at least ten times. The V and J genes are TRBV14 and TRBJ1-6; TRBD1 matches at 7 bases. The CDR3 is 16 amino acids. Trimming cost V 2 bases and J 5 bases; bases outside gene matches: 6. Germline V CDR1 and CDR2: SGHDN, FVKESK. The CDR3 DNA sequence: TGTGCCAGCAGCCAAATCTCGGGACAGAATAATTCACCCCTCCACTTT. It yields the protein CASSQISGQNNSPLHF.

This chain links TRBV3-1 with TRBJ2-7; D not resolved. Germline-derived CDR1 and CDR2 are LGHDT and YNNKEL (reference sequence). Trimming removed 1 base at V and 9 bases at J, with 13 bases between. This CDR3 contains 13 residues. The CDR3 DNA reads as TGTGCCAGCAGCCAAGGCCCACAGTGCGGGCAGTACTTC. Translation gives CASSQGPQCGQYF.

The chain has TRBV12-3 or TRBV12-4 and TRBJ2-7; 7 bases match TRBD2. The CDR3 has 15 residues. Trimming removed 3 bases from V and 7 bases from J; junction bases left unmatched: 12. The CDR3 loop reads CASSFGLDSYNEQYF. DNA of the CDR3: TGTGCCAGCAGTTTTGGACTAGACTCCTACAATGAGCAGTACTTC.

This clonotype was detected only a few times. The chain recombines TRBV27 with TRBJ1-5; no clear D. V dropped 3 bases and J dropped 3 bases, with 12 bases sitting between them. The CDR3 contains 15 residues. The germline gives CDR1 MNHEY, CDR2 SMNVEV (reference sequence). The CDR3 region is CASSFVQGYNQPQHF. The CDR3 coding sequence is TGTGCCAGCAGTTTCGTTCAAGGGTACAATCAGCCCCAGCATTTT.

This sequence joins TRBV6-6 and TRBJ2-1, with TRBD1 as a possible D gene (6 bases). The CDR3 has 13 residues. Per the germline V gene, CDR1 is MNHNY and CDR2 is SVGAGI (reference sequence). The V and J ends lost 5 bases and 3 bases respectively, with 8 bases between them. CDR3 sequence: CASSTRGYNEQFF. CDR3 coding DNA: TGTGCCAGCAGTACCAGGGGCTACAATGAGCAGTTCTTC.

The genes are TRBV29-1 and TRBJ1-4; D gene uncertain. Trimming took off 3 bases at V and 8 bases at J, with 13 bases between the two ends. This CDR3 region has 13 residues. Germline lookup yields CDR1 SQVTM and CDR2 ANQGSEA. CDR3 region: CSVDLGREEKLFF. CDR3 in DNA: TGCAGCGTTGATCTCGGGAGGGAGGAAAAACTGTTTTTT.

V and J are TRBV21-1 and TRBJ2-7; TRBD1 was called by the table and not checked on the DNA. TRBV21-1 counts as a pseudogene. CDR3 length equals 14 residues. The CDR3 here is CASSTGTSPAGQYF. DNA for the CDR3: TGTGCCAGCAGCACTGGGACATCGCCGGCTGGGCAGTACTTC.

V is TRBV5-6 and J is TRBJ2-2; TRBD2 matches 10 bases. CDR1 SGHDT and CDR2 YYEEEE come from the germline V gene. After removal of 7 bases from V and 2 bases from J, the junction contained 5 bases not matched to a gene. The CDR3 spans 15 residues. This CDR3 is CASARTSGNTGELFF. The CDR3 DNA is TGTGCCAGCGCGAGGACTAGCGGTAACACCGGGGAGCTGTTTTTT.

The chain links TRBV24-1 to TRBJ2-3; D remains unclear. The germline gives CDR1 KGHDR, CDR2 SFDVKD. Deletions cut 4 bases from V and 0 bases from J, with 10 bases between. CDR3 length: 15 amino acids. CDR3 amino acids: CATSEPGPSTDTQYF. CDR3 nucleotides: TGTGCCACCAGTGAACCCGGTCCTAGCACAGATACGCAGTATTTT.

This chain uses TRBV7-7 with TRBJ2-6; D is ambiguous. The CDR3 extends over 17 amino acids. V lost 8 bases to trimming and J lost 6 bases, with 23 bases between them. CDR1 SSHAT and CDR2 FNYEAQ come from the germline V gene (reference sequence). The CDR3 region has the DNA TGTGCCAGCGGTTTGGCCAGCTACCCTCCAATGGCCAACGTCCTGACTTTC. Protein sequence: CASGLASYPPMANVLTF.

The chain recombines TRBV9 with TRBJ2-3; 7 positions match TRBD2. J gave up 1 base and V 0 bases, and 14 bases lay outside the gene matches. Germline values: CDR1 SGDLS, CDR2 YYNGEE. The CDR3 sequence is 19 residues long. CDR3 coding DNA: TGTGCCAGCAGCGTAGATGGGGGACTAACCCAGCGGGGCACAGATACGCAGTATTTT. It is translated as CASSVDGGLTQRGTDTQYF.

The CDR3 region has the DNA TGTGCCAGCAGCTTTGGGCAGACCTATTGTGGCTACACCTTC. Amino acid sequence: CASSFGQTYCGYTF. The rearrangement joins TRBV5-6 to TRBJ1-2; D not certain. CDR1 and CDR2 (germline): SGHDT, YYEEEE. V lost 2 bases, J lost 7 bases, and 15 bases lay in between. This CDR3 contains 14 residues.

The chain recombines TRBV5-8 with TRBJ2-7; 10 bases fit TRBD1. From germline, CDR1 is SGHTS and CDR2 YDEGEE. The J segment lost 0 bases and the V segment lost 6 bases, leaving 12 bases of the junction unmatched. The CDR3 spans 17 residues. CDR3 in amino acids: CASTPGQGFGSSYEQYF. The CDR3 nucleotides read TGTGCCAGCACCCCGGGACAGGGGTTTGGGAGCTCCTACGAGCAGTACTTC.

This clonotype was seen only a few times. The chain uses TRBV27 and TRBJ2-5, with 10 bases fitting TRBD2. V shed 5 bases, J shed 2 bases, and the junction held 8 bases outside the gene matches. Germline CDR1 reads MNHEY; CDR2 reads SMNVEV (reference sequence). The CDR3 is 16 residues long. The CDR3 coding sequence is TGTGCCAGCAGTGGGGGGACTAGCGTTTTACAAGAGACCCAGTACTTC. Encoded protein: CASSGGTSVLQETQYF.

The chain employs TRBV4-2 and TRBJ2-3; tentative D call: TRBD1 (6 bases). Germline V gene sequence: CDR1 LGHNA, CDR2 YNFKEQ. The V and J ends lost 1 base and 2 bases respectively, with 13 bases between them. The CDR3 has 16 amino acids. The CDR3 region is CASSQVLGGTTDTQYF. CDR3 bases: TGTGCCAGCAGCCAAGTTCTAGGGGGTACCACAGATACGCAGTATTTT.

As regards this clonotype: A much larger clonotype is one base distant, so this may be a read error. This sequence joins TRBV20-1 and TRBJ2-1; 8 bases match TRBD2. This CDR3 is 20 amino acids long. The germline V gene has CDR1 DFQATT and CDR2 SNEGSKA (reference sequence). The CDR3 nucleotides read TGCGGTGCTAGAGCTTATGCGGGGGGAATGGGCCCAGGGTCCTACAATGAGCAGTTCTTC. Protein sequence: CGARAYAGGMGPGSYNEQFF.

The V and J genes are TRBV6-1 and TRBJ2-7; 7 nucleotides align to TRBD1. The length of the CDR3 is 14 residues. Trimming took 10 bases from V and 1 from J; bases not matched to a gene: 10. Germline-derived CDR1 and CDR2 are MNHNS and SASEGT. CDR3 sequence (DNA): TGTGCCATCAAATCTGGACAGGCGTCCTACGAGCAGTACTTC. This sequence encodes CAIKSGQASYEQYF.

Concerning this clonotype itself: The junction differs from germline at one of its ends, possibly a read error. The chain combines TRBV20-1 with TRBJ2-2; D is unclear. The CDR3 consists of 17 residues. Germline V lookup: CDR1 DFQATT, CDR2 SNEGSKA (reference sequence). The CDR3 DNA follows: TGCAGCGCTAGAGATCAGTTGATGGGAAAGAACACCGGGGAGCTGTTTTTT. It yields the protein CSARDQLMGKNTGELFF.

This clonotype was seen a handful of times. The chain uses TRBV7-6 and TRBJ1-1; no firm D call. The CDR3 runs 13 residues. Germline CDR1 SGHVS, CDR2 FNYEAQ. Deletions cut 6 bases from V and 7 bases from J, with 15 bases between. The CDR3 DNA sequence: TGTGCCAGCAGGCTAGGGTATGGAGGTGAAGCTTTCTTT. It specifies CASRLGYGGEAFF.

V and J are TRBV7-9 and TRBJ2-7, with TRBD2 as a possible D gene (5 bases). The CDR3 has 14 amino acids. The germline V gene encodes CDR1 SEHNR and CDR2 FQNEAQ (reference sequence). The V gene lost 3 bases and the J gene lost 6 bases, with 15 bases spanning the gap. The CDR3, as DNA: TGTGCCAGCAGCTTCCCCCGCGCGGGCCCCGAGCAGTACTTC. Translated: CASSFPRAGPEQYF.

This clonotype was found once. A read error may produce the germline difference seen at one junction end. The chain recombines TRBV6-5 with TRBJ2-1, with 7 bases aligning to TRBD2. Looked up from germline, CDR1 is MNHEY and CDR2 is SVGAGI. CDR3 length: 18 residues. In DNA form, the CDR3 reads TGTGCCGGCAGTTACGGTCTAGCGGCCGGGTTCACCTACAATGAGCAGTTCTTC. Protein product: CAGSYGLAAGFTYNEQFF.

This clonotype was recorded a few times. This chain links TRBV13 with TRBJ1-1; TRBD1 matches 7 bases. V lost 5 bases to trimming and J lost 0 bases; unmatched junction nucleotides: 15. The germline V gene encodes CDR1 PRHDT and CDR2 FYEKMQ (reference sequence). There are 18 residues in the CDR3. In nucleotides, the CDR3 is TGTGCCAGCAGCAGTGGACAGGTCGGCGATTGGGTGAACACTGAAGCTTTCTTT. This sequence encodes CASSSGQVGDWVNTEAFF. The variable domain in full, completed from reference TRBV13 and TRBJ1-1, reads AAGVIQSPRHLIKEKRETATLKCYPIPRHDTVYWYQQGPGQDPQFLISFYEKMQSDKGSIPDRFSAQQFSDYHSELNMSSLELGDSALYFCASSSGQVGDWVNTEAFFGQGTRLTVV.